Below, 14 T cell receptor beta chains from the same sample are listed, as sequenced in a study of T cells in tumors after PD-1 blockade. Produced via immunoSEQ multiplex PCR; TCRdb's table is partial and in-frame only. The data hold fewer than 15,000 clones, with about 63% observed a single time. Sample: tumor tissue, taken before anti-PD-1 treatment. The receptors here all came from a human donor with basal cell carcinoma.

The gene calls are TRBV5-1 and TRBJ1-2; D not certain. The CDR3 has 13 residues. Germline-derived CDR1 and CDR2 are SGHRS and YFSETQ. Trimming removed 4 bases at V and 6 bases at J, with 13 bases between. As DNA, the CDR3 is TGCGCCAGCAGCCTGGCAGGAGGAAATGGCTACACCTTC. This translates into CASSLAGGNGYTF.

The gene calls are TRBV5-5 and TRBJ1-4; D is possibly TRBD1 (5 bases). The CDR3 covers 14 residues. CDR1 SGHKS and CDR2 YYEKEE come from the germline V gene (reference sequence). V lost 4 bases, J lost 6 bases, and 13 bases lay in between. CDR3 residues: CASSRKQGDEKLFF. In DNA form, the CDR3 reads TGTGCCAGCAGCCGAAAGCAGGGAGATGAAAAACTGTTTTTT.

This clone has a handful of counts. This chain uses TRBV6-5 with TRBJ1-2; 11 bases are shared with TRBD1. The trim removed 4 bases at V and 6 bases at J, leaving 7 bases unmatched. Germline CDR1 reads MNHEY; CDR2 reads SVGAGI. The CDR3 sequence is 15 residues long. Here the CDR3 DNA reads TGTGCCAGCAGTTTCGGACAGGGGGCCAGTCATGGCTACACCTTC. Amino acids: CASSFGQGASHGYTF.

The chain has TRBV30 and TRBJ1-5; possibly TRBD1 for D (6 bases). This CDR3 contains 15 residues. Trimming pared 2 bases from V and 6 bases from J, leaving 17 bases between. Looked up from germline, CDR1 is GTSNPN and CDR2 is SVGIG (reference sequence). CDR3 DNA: TGTGCCTGGAGTCTAAGTACAGGGCCGGGTCAGCCCCAGCATTTT. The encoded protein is CAWSLSTGPGQPQHF.

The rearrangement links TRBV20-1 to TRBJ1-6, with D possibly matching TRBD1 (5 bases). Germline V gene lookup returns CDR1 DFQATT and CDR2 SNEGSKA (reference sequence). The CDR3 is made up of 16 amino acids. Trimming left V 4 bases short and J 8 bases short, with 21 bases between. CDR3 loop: CSAIEGRLGVDSPLHF. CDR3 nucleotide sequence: TGCAGTGCTATTGAGGGGAGACTGGGCGTCGATTCACCCCTCCACTTT.

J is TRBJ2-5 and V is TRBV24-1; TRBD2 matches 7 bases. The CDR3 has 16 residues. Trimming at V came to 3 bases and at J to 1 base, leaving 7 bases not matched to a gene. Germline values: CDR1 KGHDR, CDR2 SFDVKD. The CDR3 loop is CATSDHRGLFQETQYF. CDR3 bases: TGTGCCACCAGTGATCATAGGGGACTATTCCAAGAGACCCAGTACTTC.

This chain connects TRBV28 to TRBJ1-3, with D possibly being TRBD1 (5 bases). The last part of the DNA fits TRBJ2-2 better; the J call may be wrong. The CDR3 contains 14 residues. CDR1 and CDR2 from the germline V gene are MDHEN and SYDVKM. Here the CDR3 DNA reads TGTGCCAGCAGCAGTGGACAGAACACCGGGGAGCTGTTTTTT. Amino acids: CASSSGQNTGELFF.

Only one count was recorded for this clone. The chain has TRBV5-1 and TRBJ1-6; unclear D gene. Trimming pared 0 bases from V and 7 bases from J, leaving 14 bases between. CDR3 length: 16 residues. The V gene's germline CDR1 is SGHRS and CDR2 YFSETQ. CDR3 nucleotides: TGCGCCAGCAGCTTGGTGCAGCTCAGGCAGAATTCACCCCTCCACTTT. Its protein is CASSLVQLRQNSPLHF. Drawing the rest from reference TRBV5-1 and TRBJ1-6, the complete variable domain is KAGVTQTPRYLIKTRGQQVTLSCSPISGHRSVSWYQQTPGQGLQFLFEYFSETQRNKGNFPGRFSGRQFSNSRSEMNVSTLELGDSALYLCASSLVQLRQNSPLHFGNGTRLTVT.

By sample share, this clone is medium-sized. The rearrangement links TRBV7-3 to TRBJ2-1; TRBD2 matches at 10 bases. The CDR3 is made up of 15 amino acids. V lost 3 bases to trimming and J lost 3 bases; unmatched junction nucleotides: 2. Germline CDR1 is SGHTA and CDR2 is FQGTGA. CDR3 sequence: CASSFGLAVYNEQFF. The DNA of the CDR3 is TGTGCCAGCAGCTTCGGACTAGCGGTCTACAATGAGCAGTTCTTC. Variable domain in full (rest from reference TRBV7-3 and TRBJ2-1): GAGVSQTPSNKVTEKGKYVELRCDPISGHTALYWYRQSLGQGPEFLIYFQGTGAADDSGLPNDRFFAVRPEGSVSTLKIQRTERGDSAVYLCASSFGLAVYNEQFFGPGTRLTVL.

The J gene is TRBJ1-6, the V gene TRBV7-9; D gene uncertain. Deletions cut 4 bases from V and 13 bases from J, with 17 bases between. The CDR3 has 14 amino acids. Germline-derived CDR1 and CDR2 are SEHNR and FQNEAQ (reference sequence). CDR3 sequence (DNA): TGTGCCAGCAGCTCGGAACTTAATGGCTCCCCCCTCCACTTT. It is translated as CASSSELNGSPLHF.

The CDR3 is CASSLGVSVLVPDTQYF. In DNA, the CDR3 is TGTGCCAGCAGCTTAGGAGTTAGCGTCTTAGTCCCAGATACGCAGTATTTT. J is TRBJ2-3 and V is TRBV7-6; D is possibly TRBD2 (5 bases). With 1 base removed from V and 4 bases from J, the gap between germline ends came to 18 bases. Germline CDR1 reads SGHVS; CDR2 reads FNYEAQ. The CDR3 contains 17 residues.

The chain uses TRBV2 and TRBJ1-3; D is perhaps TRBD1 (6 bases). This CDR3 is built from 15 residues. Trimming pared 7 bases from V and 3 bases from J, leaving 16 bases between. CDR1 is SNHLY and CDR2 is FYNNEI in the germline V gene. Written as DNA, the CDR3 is TGTGCCAGCAACCCGGAGGGGGGGTTTGGAAACACCATATATTTT. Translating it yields CASNPEGGFGNTIYF.

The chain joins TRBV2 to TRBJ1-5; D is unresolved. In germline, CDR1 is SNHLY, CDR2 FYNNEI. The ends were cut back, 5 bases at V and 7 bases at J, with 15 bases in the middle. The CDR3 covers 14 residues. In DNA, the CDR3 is TGTGCCAGCAGTTCCTGGACGAGGGAACAGCCCCAGCATTTT. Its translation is CASSSWTREQPQHF.

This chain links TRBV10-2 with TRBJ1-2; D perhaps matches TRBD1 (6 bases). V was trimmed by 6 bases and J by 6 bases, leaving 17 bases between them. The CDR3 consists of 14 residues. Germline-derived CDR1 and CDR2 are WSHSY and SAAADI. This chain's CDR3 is CASREGTLQDGYTF. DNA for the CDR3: TGCGCCAGCAGAGAGGGGACACTGCAGGATGGCTACACCTTC.